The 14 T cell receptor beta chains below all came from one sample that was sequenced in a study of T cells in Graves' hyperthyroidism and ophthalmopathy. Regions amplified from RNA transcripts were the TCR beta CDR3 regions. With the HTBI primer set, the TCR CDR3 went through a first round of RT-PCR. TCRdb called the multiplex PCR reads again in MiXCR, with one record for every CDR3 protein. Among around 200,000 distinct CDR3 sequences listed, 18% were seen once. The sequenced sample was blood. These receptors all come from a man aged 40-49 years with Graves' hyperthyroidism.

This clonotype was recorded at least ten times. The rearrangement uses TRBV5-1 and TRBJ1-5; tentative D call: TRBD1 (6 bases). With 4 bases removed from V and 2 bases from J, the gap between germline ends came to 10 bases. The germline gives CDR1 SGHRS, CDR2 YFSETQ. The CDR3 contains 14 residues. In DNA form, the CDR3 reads TGCGCCAGCAGCCTGACAGGTGGCAATCAGCCCCAGCATTTT. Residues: CASSLTGGNQPQHF.

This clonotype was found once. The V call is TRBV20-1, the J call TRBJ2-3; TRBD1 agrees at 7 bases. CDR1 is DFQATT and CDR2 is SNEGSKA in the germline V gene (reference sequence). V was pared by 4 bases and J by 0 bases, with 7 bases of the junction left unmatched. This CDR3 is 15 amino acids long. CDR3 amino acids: CSAIRGQDSTDTQYF. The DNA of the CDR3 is TGCAGTGCTATAAGAGGACAGGATAGCACAGATACGCAGTATTTT.

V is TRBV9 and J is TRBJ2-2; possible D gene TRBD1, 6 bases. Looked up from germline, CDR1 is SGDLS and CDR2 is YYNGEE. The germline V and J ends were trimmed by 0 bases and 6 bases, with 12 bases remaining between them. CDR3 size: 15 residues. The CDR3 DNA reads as TGTGCCAGCAGCGTAGGAGGGGGACACGCCGGGGAGCTGTTTTTT. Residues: CASSVGGGHAGELFF.

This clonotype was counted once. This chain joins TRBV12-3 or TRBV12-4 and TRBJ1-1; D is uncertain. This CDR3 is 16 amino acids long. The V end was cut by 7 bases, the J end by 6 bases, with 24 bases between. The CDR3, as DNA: TGTGCCAGCACGCTCCCCACCGGAGTTAGTTCCGCTGAAGCTTTCTTT. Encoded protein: CASTLPTGVSSAEAFF.

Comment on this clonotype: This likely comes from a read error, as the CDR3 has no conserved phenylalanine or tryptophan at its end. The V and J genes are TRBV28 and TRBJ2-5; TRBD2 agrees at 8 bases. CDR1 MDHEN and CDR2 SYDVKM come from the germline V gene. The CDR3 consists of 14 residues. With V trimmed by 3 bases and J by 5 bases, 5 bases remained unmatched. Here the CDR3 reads CASSFSSGGETQYL. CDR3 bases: TGTGCCAGCAGTTTTTCCAGCGGGGGTGAGACCCAGTACTTA.

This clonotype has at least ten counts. The CDR3 region has the DNA TGTGCCAGCAGCTTAATGGGCGACTATGGCTACACCTTC. This sequence encodes CASSLMGDYGYTF. The V call is TRBV7-2, the J call TRBJ1-2; D gene uncertain. Germline V gives CDR1 SGHTA, CDR2 FQGNSA. Trimming stripped 2 bases from V and 3 bases from J, with 7 bases between. The CDR3 is 13 amino acids.

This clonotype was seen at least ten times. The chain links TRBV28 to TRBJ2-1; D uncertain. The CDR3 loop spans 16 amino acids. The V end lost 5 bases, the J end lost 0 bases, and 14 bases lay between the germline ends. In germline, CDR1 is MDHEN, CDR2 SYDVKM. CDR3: CASSRYRASSYNEQFF. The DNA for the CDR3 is TGTGCCAGCAGTCGTTATAGGGCTAGCTCCTACAATGAGCAGTTCTTC.

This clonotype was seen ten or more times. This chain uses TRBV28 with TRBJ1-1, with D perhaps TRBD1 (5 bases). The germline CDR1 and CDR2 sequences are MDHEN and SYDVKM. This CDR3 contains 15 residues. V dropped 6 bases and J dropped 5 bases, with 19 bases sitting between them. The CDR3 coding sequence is TGTGCCAGCAGCCCCCCCGGGACCAGACGGACTGAAGCTTTCTTT. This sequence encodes CASSPPGTRRTEAFF.

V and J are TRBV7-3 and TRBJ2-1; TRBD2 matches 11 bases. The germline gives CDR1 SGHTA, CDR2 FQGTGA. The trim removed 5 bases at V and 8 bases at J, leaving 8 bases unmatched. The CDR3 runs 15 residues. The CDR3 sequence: CASSRLAGFGDEQFF. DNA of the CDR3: TGTGCCAGCAGCCGACTAGCGGGGTTCGGGGATGAGCAGTTCTTC.

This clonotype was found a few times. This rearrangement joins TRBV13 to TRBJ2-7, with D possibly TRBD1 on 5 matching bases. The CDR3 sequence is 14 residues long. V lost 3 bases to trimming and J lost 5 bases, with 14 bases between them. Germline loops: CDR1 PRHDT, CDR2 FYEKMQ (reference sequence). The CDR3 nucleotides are TGTGCCAGCAGCTTGGGCCCCAGGGCGCACGAGCAGTACTTC. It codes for CASSLGPRAHEQYF.

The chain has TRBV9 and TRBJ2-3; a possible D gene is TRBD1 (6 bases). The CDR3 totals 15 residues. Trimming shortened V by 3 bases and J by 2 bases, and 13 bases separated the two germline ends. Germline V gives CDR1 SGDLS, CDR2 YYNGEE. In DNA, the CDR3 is TGTGCCAGCAGCGGTCGGACAGATTACACAGATACGCAGTATTTT. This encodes CASSGRTDYTDTQYF.

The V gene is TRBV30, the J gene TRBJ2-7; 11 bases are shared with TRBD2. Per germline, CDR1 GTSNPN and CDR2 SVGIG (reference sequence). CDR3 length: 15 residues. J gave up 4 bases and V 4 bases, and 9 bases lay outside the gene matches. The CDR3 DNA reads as TGTGCCTGGATCAATAGCGGGGGGGACATGTACGAGCAGTACTTC. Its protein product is CAWINSGGDMYEQYF.

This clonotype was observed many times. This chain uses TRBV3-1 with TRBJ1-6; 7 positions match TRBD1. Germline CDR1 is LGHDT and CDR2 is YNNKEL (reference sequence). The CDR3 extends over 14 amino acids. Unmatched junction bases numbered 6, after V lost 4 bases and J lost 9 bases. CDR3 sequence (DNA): TGTGCCAGCAGCCTGGGACAGCAATTTTCACCCCTCCACTTT. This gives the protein CASSLGQQFSPLHF.

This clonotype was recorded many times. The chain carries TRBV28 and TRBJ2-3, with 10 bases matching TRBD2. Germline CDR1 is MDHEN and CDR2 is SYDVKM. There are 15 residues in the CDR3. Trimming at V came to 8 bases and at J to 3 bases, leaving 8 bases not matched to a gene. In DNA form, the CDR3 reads TGTGCCAGCGTCGCTAGCGGGGGCCGAACAGATACGCAGTATTTT. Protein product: CASVASGGRTDTQYF.